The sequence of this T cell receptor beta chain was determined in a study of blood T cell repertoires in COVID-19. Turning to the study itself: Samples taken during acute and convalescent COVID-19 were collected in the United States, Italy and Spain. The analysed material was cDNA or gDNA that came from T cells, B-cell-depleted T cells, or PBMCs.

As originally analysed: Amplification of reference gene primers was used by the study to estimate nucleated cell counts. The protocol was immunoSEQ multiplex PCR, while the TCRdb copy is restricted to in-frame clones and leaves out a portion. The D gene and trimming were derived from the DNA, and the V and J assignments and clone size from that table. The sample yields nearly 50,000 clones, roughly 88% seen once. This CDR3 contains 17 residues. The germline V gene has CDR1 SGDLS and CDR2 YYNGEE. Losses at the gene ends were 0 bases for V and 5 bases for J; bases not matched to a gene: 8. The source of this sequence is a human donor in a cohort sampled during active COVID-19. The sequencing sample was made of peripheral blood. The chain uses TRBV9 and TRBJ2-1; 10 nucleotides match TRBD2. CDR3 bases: TGTGCCAGCAGCGTAGACCCAGCGGGGGGGCTGAACAATGAGCAGTTCTTC. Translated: CASSVDPAGGLNNEQFF.